The T cell receptor beta chain described here comes from a study of response to subunit inactivated influenza vaccine. MiXCR, run by TCRdb on the RT-PCR reads, gives a single entry per CDR3 protein. The sample lists 650,000 to 800,000 distinct CDR3 sequences; approximately 13% were seen once. J gave up 1 base and V 5 bases, and 16 bases lay outside the gene matches. This CDR3 is 19 amino acids long. CDR1 is DFQATT, CDR2 SNEGSKA, per germline (reference sequence). Whole-study results and caveats: Few new T cells, the authors suggested, are recruited by each seasonal influenza vaccination.

To note about this clonotype: Its target is unknown.

The specimen was PBMCs from blood, collected approximately 15 days before vaccination. J is TRBJ2-1 and V is TRBV20-1; 11 bases agree with TRBD2. The receptor was isolated from a man in his fifties or sixties who received an inactivated influenza vaccine. The CDR3 is CSAPETDGSGGASYNEQFF. The CDR3 bases are TGCAGTGCTCCGGAAACCGACGGTAGCGGGGGGGCTTCCTACAATGAGCAGTTCTTC.